This T cell receptor beta chain was identified during a study of blood T cell repertoires in COVID-19. Study overall: Acute and convalescent COVID-19 samples came from the United States, Italy and Spain. Sources were T cells, B-cell-depleted T cells, or PBMCs; the material itself was cDNA or gDNA.

Per the study methods: Estimation of nucleated cell counts was performed using reference gene primer amplification. Only in-frame clones appear in the TCRdb table, and some are missing; sequencing was by immunoSEQ multiplex PCR. The V and J calls and clone size are taken from that table; D and trimming were inferred from the DNA. Among a few hundred thousand clones, approximately 82% were seen once, and the ten largest hold more than 9%. CDR3 length: 14 amino acids. CDR1 and CDR2 from the germline V gene are SGHRS and YFSETQ. Trimming at V came to 1 base and at J to 6 bases, leaving 6 bases not matched to a gene.

The J gene is TRBJ1-1, the V gene TRBV5-1; 7 bases agree with TRBD1. Material: peripheral blood. The receptor was derived from a man between 50 and 59 years old with active or convalescent COVID-19. The CDR3 DNA is TGCGCCAGCAGCTTGTCAGTCAGGGGGTCTGAAGCTTTCTTT. Its translation is CASSLSVRGSEAFF.